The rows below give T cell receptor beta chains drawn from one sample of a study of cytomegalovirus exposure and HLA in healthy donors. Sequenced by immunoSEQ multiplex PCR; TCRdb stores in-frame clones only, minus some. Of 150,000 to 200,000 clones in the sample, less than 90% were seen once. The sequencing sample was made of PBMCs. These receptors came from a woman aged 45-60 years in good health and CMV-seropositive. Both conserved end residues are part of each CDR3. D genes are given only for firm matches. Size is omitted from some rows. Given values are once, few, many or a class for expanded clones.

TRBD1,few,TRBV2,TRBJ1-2,TGTGCCAGCAGCTTAACGACAGGGCTCTATGGCTACACCTTC,CASSLTTGLYGYTF
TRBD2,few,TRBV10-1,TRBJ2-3,TGCGCCAGCGCGGCCCCATGGCGGGGGGCCCCCGCGGATACGCAGTATTTT,CASAAPWRGAPADTQYF
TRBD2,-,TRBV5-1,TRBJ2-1,TGCGCCAGCAGCTTCGGACTAGCGCTTATGTACAATGAGCAGTTCTTC,CASSFGLALMYNEQFF
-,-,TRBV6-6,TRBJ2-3,TGTGCCAGCAGTTATGGACAGTTTGCAGATACGCAGTATTTT,CASSYGQFADTQYF
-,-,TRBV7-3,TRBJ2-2,TGTGCCAGCAGCTCCCTCCCCGCGGGGGAGCTGTTTTTT,CASSSLPAGELFF
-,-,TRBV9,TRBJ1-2,TGTGCCAGCAGCGGGCCAAACTATGGCTACACCTTC,CASSGPNYGYTF
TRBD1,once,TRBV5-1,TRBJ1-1,TGCGCCAGCAGATCCCAGGGGGCCGTCAACACTGAAGCTTTCTTT,CASRSQGAVNTEAFF
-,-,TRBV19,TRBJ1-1,TGTGCCAGTAGTCCGGCCGTCGGGGGTGAAGCTTTCTTT,CASSPAVGGEAFF
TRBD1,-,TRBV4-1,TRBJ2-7,TGCGCCAGCAGCCAAGATCCCAGGACAGGGTCCTACGAGCAGTACTTC,CASSQDPRTGSYEQYF
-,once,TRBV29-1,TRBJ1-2,TGCAGCGTTGCCAGGGATAACTATGGCTACACCTTC,CSVARDNYGYTF
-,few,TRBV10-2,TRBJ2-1,TGCGCCAGCAGCTCCCTGATCCAGGGGAGATTTAAGCAGTTCTTC,CASSSLIQGRFKQFF
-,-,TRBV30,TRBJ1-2,TGTGCCTGGAGTGGCGGGGGGAATGGCTACACCTTC,CAWSGGGNGYTF
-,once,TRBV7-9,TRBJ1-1,TGTTCCAGCAGCTTTCAAGCAGGGGCGTTAGGTGAAGCTTTCTTT,CSSSFQAGALGEAFF
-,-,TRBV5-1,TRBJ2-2,TGCGCCAGCAGCCCGGGGGCGGGGGCTACCGGGGAGCTGTTTTTT,CASSPGAGATGELFF
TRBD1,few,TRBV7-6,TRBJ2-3,TGTGCCAGCAGCATGGGACAGGTCACAGATACGCAGTATTTT,CASSMGQVTDTQYF
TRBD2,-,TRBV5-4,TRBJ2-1,TGTGCCAGCAGCTTCTCGGGACTAGCGGTAATTGAGCAGTTCTTC,CASSFSGLAVIEQFF
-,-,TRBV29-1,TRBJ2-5,TGCAGCGTTCGGCAGGCGGAGACCCAGTACTTC,CSVRQAETQYF
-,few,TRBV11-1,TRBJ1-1,TGTGCCAGCAGCTTACGGGGGGTCGACGAAGCTTTCTTT,CASSLRGVDEAFF
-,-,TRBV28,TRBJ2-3,TGTGCCAGCAGTTTACCCTCTAGCACAGATACGCAGTATTTT,CASSLPSSTDTQYF
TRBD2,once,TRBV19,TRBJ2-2,TGTGCCAGTAGTATGGGGACTAGCGGGGGGCCGGCTCCCGGGGAGCTGTTTTTT,CASSMGTSGGPAPGELFF
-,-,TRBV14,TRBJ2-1,TGTGCCAGCTCGCCAACGGATTCCAAGACAGATATCTTC,CASSPTDSKTDIF
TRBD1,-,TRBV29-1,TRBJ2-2,TGCAGCATCCGAACCGGGACAGCGTCGGTCCGGGAGCTGTTTTTT,CSIRTGTASVRELFF
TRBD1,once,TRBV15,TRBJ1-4,TGTGCCACCAGAGACAGGGGAGGAGGCACTAATGAAAAACTGTTTTTT,CATRDRGGGTNEKLFF
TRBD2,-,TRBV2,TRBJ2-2,TGTGCCAGCAGTGGGACTAGCGGGGGGGTGTCCGGGGAGCTGTTTTTT,CASSGTSGGVSGELFF
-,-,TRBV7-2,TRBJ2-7,TGTGCCAGCAGCTTAGAGTGGACGGGAACCTACGAGCAGTACTTC,CASSLEWTGTYEQYF